Listed below are T cell receptor beta chains from one sample, sequenced in a study of T-cell reconstitution after alpha-beta-depleted transplantation in children. TCRdb redid the calling of the PCR reads with MiXCR, one entry per CDR3 protein. This sample has 200,000 or so distinct CDR3 sequences, with approximately 6% found just once. Sample: PBMCs, taken before TCRalphabeta/CD19-depleted stem cell transplant. These receptors were collected from a girl under three years old with combined immunodeficiency, due to receive a stem cell transplant. The CDR3 runs from the conserved cysteine through the conserved F or W. A D gene is named only where the DNA matches it firmly. Expanded clones are given a class, and other clones once, few, many or no size at all.

CDR3nt | CDR3aa | d_gene | j_gene | v_gene | abundance
TGTGCCAGCAGTTTAGTGGGACTAGCGGGAGTATCCGGGGAGCTGTTTTTT | CASSLVGLAGVSGELFF | TRBD2 | TRBJ2-2 | TRBV12-3/TRBV12-4 | many
TGTGCCAGCTCACCTCAGGGTGGAGGCCAAGGGTCCCAGTACTTC | CASSPQGGGQGSQYF | NA | TRBJ2-5 | TRBV18 | NA
TGCAGTGCTATTGTCCCTAGGGCATACAATGAGCAGTTCTTC | CSAIVPRAYNEQFF | NA | TRBJ2-1 | TRBV20-1 | many
TGTGCCAGCAGTATAGTAGGCACAGATACGCAGTATTTT | CASSIVGTDTQYF | NA | TRBJ2-3 | TRBV27 | many
TGTGCCAGCAGTTTAGTTCAGTACGAGCAGTACTTC | CASSLVQYEQYF | NA | TRBJ2-7 | TRBV12-3/TRBV12-4 | many
TGTGCCAGCAGTTTTTGGACAGGGTATGGCTACACCTTC | CASSFWTGYGYTF | TRBD1 | TRBJ1-2 | TRBV27 | many
TGCGCCAGCAGCCAAGATAGTCCACTAGCGGGTCGCACAGATACGCAGTATTTT | CASSQDSPLAGRTDTQYF | TRBD2 | TRBJ2-3 | TRBV4-3 | many
TGTGCCAGCAGTCCCCATGTGGGGGAAGCTTTCTTT | CASSPHVGEAFF | NA | TRBJ1-1 | TRBV12-3/TRBV12-4 | many
TGTGCCAGCAGTTTGCTAGCGGGAGGGTTGCATGAGCAGTTCTTC | CASSLLAGGLHEQFF | TRBD2 | TRBJ2-1 | TRBV6-2/TRBV6-3 | many
TGTGCCAGCAGCTTCTACGGGGATGAGCAGTTCTTC | CASSFYGDEQFF | NA | TRBJ2-1 | TRBV5-5 | many
TGTGCCAGCAGTTTAGGACCCGGACTAATAATGGATACGCAGTATTTT | CASSLGPGLIMDTQYF | NA | TRBJ2-3 | TRBV12-3/TRBV12-4 | many
TGTGCCATCAGTGATATACAACTGAACACTGAAGCTTTCTTT | CAISDIQLNTEAFF | NA | TRBJ1-1 | TRBV10-3 | few
TGCAGTATCTCCGGGACAGCTAGCGGGAGACCCCACGAGCAGTACTTC | CSISGTASGRPHEQYF | TRBD2 | TRBJ2-7 | TRBV29-1 | many
TGTGCCAGCAGTTTATTTCGTGGGGGGACAAGGGCCCCCTTCGGGGAAGCTTTCTTT | CASSLFRGGTRAPFGEAFF | NA | TRBJ1-1 | TRBV28 | NA
TGCAGTGCCACACATGGACAGGGGGCTATACAATCCTATGGCTACACCTTC | CSATHGQGAIQSYGYTF | TRBD1 | TRBJ1-2 | TRBV20-1 | NA
TGCAGTGCTAGAGTGGTCCAGGACAACCAAGAGACCCAGTACTTC | CSARVVQDNQETQYF | NA | TRBJ2-5 | TRBV20-1 | many
TGTGCCAGCAGTCGCATAATCGATGGCTACGAGCAGTACTTC | CASSRIIDGYEQYF | NA | TRBJ2-7 | TRBV6-1 | NA
TGTGCCAGCAGCCAAGAAGGGAGCTACGAGCAGTACTTC | CASSQEGSYEQYF | NA | TRBJ2-7 | TRBV4-2 | many
TGCAGTGCAACGACCCCTGGGGAGACCCAGTACTTC | CSATTPGETQYF | NA | TRBJ2-5 | TRBV20-1 | NA
TGCAGCGTTGAAAGGGCAGAGAACACTGAAGCTTTCTTT | CSVERAENTEAFF | NA | TRBJ1-1 | TRBV29-1 | many
TGTGCCAGCAGCCTAACAGGGGGGGTCGACGAGCAGTACTTC | CASSLTGGVDEQYF | NA | TRBJ2-7 | TRBV9 | NA
TGCAGTGCTCTTTGGTCAAACGCCTACGAGCAGTACTTC | CSALWSNAYEQYF | NA | TRBJ2-7 | TRBV20-1 | many
TGTGCCAGCAGCTTTTTTCTAGCGGACTTCAACAATGAGCAGTTCTTC | CASSFFLADFNNEQFF | TRBD2 | TRBJ2-1 | TRBV7-2 | few
TGTGCCAGCAGAAACCCGGGAAACTATGGCTACACCTTC | CASRNPGNYGYTF | NA | TRBJ1-2 | TRBV12-3/TRBV12-4 | many
TGCGCCAGCAACCCAAAGGACGGACAAAGCTATGGCTACACCTTC | CASNPKDGQSYGYTF | NA | TRBJ1-2 | TRBV5-1 | many
TGCGCCAGCAGCTTCCGAACCCCTCTGGACGAGCAGTACTTC | CASSFRTPLDEQYF | NA | TRBJ2-7 | TRBV5-1 | many
TGTGCCAGCAGCATCTGGACCTACAAGGGTCAGAAACTGTTTTTT | CASSIWTYKGQKLFF | NA | TRBJ1-4 | TRBV7-8 | many
TGTGCCAGCAGCTTCCTCAGGCTAGCGGGGATGGATGAGCAGTTCTTC | CASSFLRLAGMDEQFF | TRBD2 | TRBJ2-1 | TRBV7-2 | NA
TGTGCCAGTACAGGGACGAACACTGAGGAAGCTTTCTTT | CASTGTNTEEAFF | NA | TRBJ1-1 | TRBV19 | many